This T cell receptor (beta chain) was recovered during a study of blood T cells in healthy people across ages. Primers used in a second PCR of roughly 7 to 12 cycles were a sample-barcoded 5' primer and a J-beta primer mix. Via MiXCR, TCRdb re-called the 5' RACE reads, giving one row per CDR3 protein. The repertoire has nearly 800,000 distinct CDR3 sequences, 56% of them found once; the top ten carry 20% to 30%. Trimming took 5 bases from V and 8 from J; bases not matched to a gene: 11. The germline gives CDR1 MGHRA, CDR2 YSYEKL. CDR3 length: 16 residues. The amount of total RNA extracted per sample was at least 6 micrograms.

The sample was blood. The TCR sequence derives from a man aged 40-50 years in good health. The chain has TRBV4-1 and TRBJ2-7; 14 bases are a match to TRBD2. CDR3 bases: TGCGCCAGCAGCATACCCGGGACTAGCGGGAGATACAAGCAGTACTTC. Its protein is CASSIPGTSGRYKQYF.